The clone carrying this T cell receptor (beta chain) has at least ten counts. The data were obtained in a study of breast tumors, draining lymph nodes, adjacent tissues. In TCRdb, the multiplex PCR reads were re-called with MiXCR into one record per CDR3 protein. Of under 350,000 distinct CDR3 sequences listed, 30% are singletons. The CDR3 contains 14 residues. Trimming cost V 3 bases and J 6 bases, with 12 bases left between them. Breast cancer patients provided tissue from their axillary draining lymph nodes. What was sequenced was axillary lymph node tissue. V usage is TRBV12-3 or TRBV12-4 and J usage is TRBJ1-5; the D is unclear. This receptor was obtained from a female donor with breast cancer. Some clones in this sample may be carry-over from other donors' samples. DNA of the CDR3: TGTGCCAGCAGTTTGATGATGGTTGGTCAGCCCCAGCATTTT. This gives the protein CASSLMMVGQPQHF.